The entry below describes one T cell receptor beta chain. Its antigen is unknown. Base-call qualities are not available, and no considerably larger clone is one nucleotide away. As encoded in the germline V gene (reference sequence), CDR1 is GTSNPN while CDR2 is SVGIG. From the cysteine up to the phenylalanine, the CDR3 has a length of 13 residues. CDR3 DNA only is kept here, 39 bases in frame from base 1. The germline ends are 14 bases apart after V is trimmed by 2 bases and J by 7 bases. One collaborating source in Seattle enrolled patients during active infection and followed them longitudinally through the course of disease. Whole blood was collected in K2EDTA tubes by collaborating institutions according to the institutions' own protocols. For TCRbeta analysis, collaborators shipped samples in one of three forms: frozen whole blood, isolated PBMCs, or DNA extracted from either of those sample types.

This sample is part of a study of blood T cell repertoires in COVID-19 (dated by TCRdb to the early 2020s). For context, the study as a whole: Samples from collaborators originated in the United States, Italy and Spain and spanned both the acute and convalescent phases of COVID-19. The prospective study material was composed of cDNA or gDNA derived from T cells, B-cell-depleted T cells, or PBMCs. Subjects who had been exposed to COVID-19, were actively infected with it, or had recovered from it provided the deeply sampled blood TCRbeta repertoires that made up the dataset. The repertoires were made available in a free public database intended to serve as a resource for research on the immune response to SARS-CoV-2. Samples were obtained from the ongoing ImmuneRACE study (first 160 participants) and from some 1,200 subjects provided by 6 global collaborators. A de-identified subject ID, COVID-19 status, age in years and sex were almost always included in the sample metadata. Where available, HLA class I and class II types were taken from metadata supplied by the sample provider and were not determined by assay-based typing. What the study reported, not specific to this receptor: The quantity of clinical and demographic metadata differed by source and by participant and was supplied without curation.

The immunoSEQ Assay, a bias-controlled multiplex PCR, was used to amplify TCRbeta CDR3 regions from genomic DNA. On the study's bioinformatics: The number of nucleated cells in each sample was estimated from the amplification of reference gene primers within the assay. To quantify the absolute abundance of each unique TCRbeta CDR3 rearrangement, sequence reads were collapsed and filtered. For each sample, productive Simpson clonality was calculated as the square root of Simpson's diversity index across productive rearrangements. TCRdb carries this immuneACCESS record with in-frame sequences only. Its versions omit some clonotypes, under half of them owing to an unresolved V gene in the studies checked, with the rest unexplained. The V and J calls and clone size come from that table; D and trimming were worked out from the DNA. In this sample the table shows 55,000 to 70,000 clones, roughly 91% of which occur a single time. The ten most abundant clones make up 7.3% of the sample.

The rearrangement combines TRBV30 with TRBJ1-1, with no D gene named confidently. The specimen was peripheral blood. This TCR was sampled from a man aged 35-49 years with COVID-19, enrolled during active disease. The nucleotide sequence is TGTGCCTGGAGTACCGGTTTTAAGCTTGAAGCTTTCTTT. Its translation reads: CAWSTGFKLEAFF.